This passage covers 28 T cell receptor beta chains from one sample sequenced in a study of Tregs in tolerant kidney transplant recipients. The nonmyeloablative bone marrow transplants came from related graft donors, with transient mixed chimerism. Sequenced by immunoSEQ multiplex PCR; TCRdb stores in-frame clones only, minus some. The repertoire holds tens of thousands of clones, under 95% seen once, with around 1.6% in the top ten. The input for sequencing was CD4+ T cells from blood (PBMCs), taken 12 months after the transplant. These receptors originate from a human patient who received a combined kidney and bone marrow transplant. Some T cells may originate from the graft donor.

The genes are TRBV5-1 and TRBJ2-3; D is possibly TRBD1 (6 bases). The CDR3 is 13 residues long. The germline V gene encodes CDR1 SGHRS and CDR2 YFSETQ. V lost 4 bases to trimming and J lost 3 bases, with 9 bases between them. CDR3 residues: CASSEQGTDTQYF. The CDR3, as DNA: TGCGCCAGCAGCGAACAGGGAACAGATACGCAGTATTTT.

The chain has TRBV5-1 and TRBJ2-3; D remains unclear. The CDR3 covers 15 residues. The V and J ends lost 6 bases and 5 bases respectively, with 19 bases between them. Germline V CDR1 and CDR2: SGHRS, YFSETQ. Here the CDR3 DNA reads TGCGCCAGCAATAGTGGCAGGTATTTTGTAGATACGCAGTATTTT. It translates to CASNSGRYFVDTQYF.

The J gene is TRBJ2-7, the V gene TRBV11-3, with 14 bases identical to TRBD2. The CDR3 covers 18 residues. Looked up from germline, CDR1 is SGHNT and CDR2 is YENEEA. The V and J ends lost 1 base and 0 bases, in that order; junction bases with no gene match: 5. In DNA form, the CDR3 reads TGTGCCAGCAGCTTAGCTACCGGGACTAGCGGGAGCTCCTACGAGCAGTACTTC. Encoded protein: CASSLATGTSGSSYEQYF.

The V call is TRBV7-2, the J call TRBJ1-2; D gene ambiguous. Trimming stripped 5 bases from V and 6 bases from J, with 16 bases between. Per germline, CDR1 SGHTA and CDR2 FQGNSA. There are 14 residues in the CDR3. The CDR3 spells CASSQTRGGDGYTF. In nucleotides, the CDR3 is TGTGCCAGCAGCCAAACGCGGGGAGGCGATGGCTACACCTTC.

V gene TRBV7-2 combines with J gene TRBJ1-5; possibly TRBD1 for D (6 bases). Germline CDR1 SGHTA, CDR2 FQGNSA. V was shortened by 5 bases and J by 6 bases, with 14 bases between the two germline ends. The CDR3 spans 14 residues. The CDR3 region is CASSIPGVGQPQHF. The CDR3 nucleotides are TGTGCCAGCAGCATTCCAGGGGTTGGTCAGCCCCAGCATTTT.

V and J are TRBV6-4 and TRBJ2-1, with D possibly TRBD1 on 6 matching bases. Trimming removed 1 base at V and 9 bases at J, with 10 bases between. The CDR3 extends over 13 amino acids. CDR1 and CDR2 from the germline V gene are MRHNA and SNTAGT. CDR3 protein: CASSDWPDSEQFF. DNA for the CDR3: TGTGCCAGCAGTGACTGGCCGGACAGTGAGCAGTTCTTC.

The genes are TRBV25-1 and TRBJ2-7; 8 bases match TRBD2. With V trimmed by 1 base and J by 1 base, 12 bases remained unmatched. In germline, CDR1 is MGHDK, CDR2 SYGVNS. The CDR3 loop spans 18 amino acids. As DNA, the CDR3 is TGTGCCAGCAGTGAATGGGGGACCAAAGCGGGGGTTTCCTACGAGCAGTACTTC. Residues: CASSEWGTKAGVSYEQYF.

The chain has TRBV4-1 and TRBJ2-7; 14 bases match TRBD2. Losses at the gene ends were 1 base for V and 5 bases for J; bases not matched to a gene: 7. There are 17 residues in the CDR3. Per the germline V gene, CDR1 is MGHRA and CDR2 is YSYEKL. CDR3: CASSQGRLAGGRNEQYF. As DNA, the CDR3 is TGCGCCAGCAGCCAAGGCCGACTAGCGGGAGGGAGGAACGAGCAGTACTTC.

The chain is built from TRBV5-1 and TRBJ2-1; 8 bases map to TRBD2. Trimming took 0 bases from V and 8 from J; bases not matched to a gene: 13. The CDR3 runs 17 residues. The germline V gene encodes CDR1 SGHRS and CDR2 YFSETQ. CDR3 amino acids: CASSLGGGLDLYDEQFF. Written as DNA, the CDR3 is TGCGCCAGCAGCTTGGGGGGGGGACTAGACTTGTACGATGAGCAGTTCTTC.

The V call is TRBV6-5, the J call TRBJ2-4, with a weak D call TRBD2 (6 bases). Germline values: CDR1 MNHEY, CDR2 SVGAGI. V was cut by 9 bases and J by 2 bases, with 14 bases left in between. The CDR3 has 14 residues. CDR3 in DNA: TGTGCCAGTTCGTCGGGAGCAACCAAAAACATTCAGTACTTC. Translating it yields CASSSGATKNIQYF.

This rearrangement joins TRBV9 to TRBJ1-2, with D tentatively TRBD1 (5 bases). This CDR3 contains 12 residues. Between the trimmed V and J ends, which lost 4 bases and 3 bases, there was a span of 7 bases. Germline CDR1 is SGDLS and CDR2 is YYNGEE. For the CDR3, the DNA is TGTGCCAGCAGCCGGGGGGACTATGGCTACACCTTC. It specifies CASSRGDYGYTF. Drawing the rest from reference TRBV9 and TRBJ1-2, the complete variable domain is DSGVTQTPKHLITATGQRVTLRCSPRSGDLSVYWYQQSLDQGLQFLIQYYNGEERAKGNILERFSAQQFPDLHSELNLSSLELGDSALYFCASSRGDYGYTFGSGTRLTVV.

The chain is built from TRBV6-6 and TRBJ1-2, with 7 bases lining up with TRBD1. This CDR3 has 13 residues. Germline V lookup: CDR1 MNHNY, CDR2 SVGAGI (reference sequence). V lost 5 bases, J lost 4 bases, and 4 bases stayed unmatched. The CDR3 DNA reads as TGTGCCAGCAGTCGCCGACAGGGCTATGGCTACACCTTC. Its protein is CASSRRQGYGYTF.

This clone was observed a handful of times. This chain uses TRBV19 with TRBJ1-3, with D tentatively TRBD1 (6 bases). Germline assignment: CDR1 LNHDA and CDR2 SQIVND (reference sequence). The CDR3 covers 15 residues. The V gene lost 7 bases and the J gene lost 0 bases, with 13 bases spanning the gap. The CDR3 region has the DNA TGTGCCAGTACCACGACAGGCGGCTCTGGAAACACCATATATTTT. Its protein is CASTTTGGSGNTIYF.

The rearrangement joins TRBV20-1 to TRBJ1-2, with D maybe TRBD1 (6 bases). Germline-derived CDR1 and CDR2 are DFQATT and SNEGSKA (reference sequence). Trimming left V 2 bases short and J 6 bases short, with 7 bases between. The CDR3 is 11 amino acids. In DNA, the CDR3 is TGCAGTGCTAGACGGACAGATGGCTACACCTTC. This codes for CSARRTDGYTF.

The V and J genes are TRBV19 and TRBJ2-1; D ambiguous. V lost 1 base to trimming and J lost 0 bases, with 7 bases between them. This CDR3 is 15 amino acids long. Germline V gene lookup returns CDR1 LNHDA and CDR2 SQIVND (reference sequence). The CDR3 loop is CASSIGDSSYNEQFF. The DNA of the CDR3 is TGTGCCAGTAGTATAGGAGATAGCTCCTACAATGAGCAGTTCTTC.

This chain uses TRBV28 with TRBJ2-1; 10 nucleotides agree with TRBD2. CDR1 is MDHEN and CDR2 is SYDVKM in the germline V gene. V dropped 6 bases and J dropped 7; count of bases not matched to a gene: 9. The length of the CDR3 is 15 residues. This CDR3 reads CASRASGSVWNEQFF. CDR3 sequence (DNA): TGTGCCAGCAGGGCTAGCGGGAGCGTATGGAATGAGCAGTTCTTC.

V is TRBV4-3 and J is TRBJ2-4, with 9 bases aligning to TRBD2. CDR1 is LGHNA, CDR2 YSLEER, per germline. CDR3 length: 19 residues. The trim removed 4 bases at V and 4 bases at J, leaving 17 bases unmatched. The CDR3 reads CASSLRVIALAGTKNIQYF. The CDR3 DNA follows: TGCGCCAGCAGCCTTCGCGTCATTGCTCTAGCGGGGACGAAAAACATTCAGTACTTC.

V and J are TRBV6-1 and TRBJ1-2; no clear D. Deletions cut 9 bases from V and 4 bases from J, with 12 bases between. Germline V lookup: CDR1 MNHNS, CDR2 SASEGT. This CDR3 region has 12 residues. The CDR3 protein is CASRIQFYGYTF. The CDR3 DNA follows: TGTGCCAGTAGAATACAGTTCTATGGCTACACCTTC.

This clone was observed once. This rearrangement joins TRBV27 to TRBJ1-2, with 11 bases identical to TRBD1. V trimming: 5 bases; J trimming: 6 bases; junction bases outside the gene matches: 5. Germline loops: CDR1 MNHEY, CDR2 SMNVEV (reference sequence). The CDR3 runs to 14 residues. CDR3 sequence reads: CASSPRDRGNGYTF. CDR3 nucleotide sequence: TGTGCCAGCAGTCCCCGGGACAGGGGGAATGGCTACACCTTC.

This sequence joins TRBV6-5 and TRBJ2-7; TRBD1 is a possible D gene (5 bases). This CDR3 contains 14 residues. V was pared by 4 bases and J by 1 base, with 11 bases between. From germline, CDR1 is MNHEY and CDR2 SVGAGI. The CDR3 DNA sequence: TGTGCCAGCAGTTCGCCAGGGTTATCCTACGAGCAGTACTTC. Translation gives CASSSPGLSYEQYF.

This sequence joins TRBV27 and TRBJ2-7; TRBD2 is a possible D gene (6 bases). V was cut by 4 bases and J by 4 bases, with 14 bases left in between. Per the germline V gene, CDR1 is MNHEY and CDR2 is SMNVEV (reference sequence). The CDR3 is made up of 14 amino acids. CDR3 residues: CASSSGTPPYEQYF. The CDR3 region has the DNA TGTGCCAGCAGTTCTGGGACTCCTCCATACGAGCAGTACTTC.

This clone has just one count. The rearrangement links TRBV11-1 to TRBJ2-2; D gene uncertain. V was clipped by 4 bases and J by 7 bases, with 19 bases between them. The CDR3 has 16 amino acids. Germline-derived CDR1 and CDR2 are SGHAT and FQDESV (reference sequence). The DNA for the CDR3 is TGTGCCAGCAGCTCAAAAGTTCGACACCTCGGCGGGGAGCTGTTTTTT. This codes for CASSSKVRHLGGELFF.

The V and J genes are TRBV11-3 and TRBJ1-4, with 10 nucleotides matching TRBD1. The germline V gene encodes CDR1 SGHNT and CDR2 YENEEA. This CDR3 has 15 residues. V was clipped by 5 bases and J by 5 bases; unmatched bases: 5. As DNA, the CDR3 is TGTGCCAGCAGCCCGCGGACAGGGGGAAATGAAAAACTGTTTTTT. It yields the protein CASSPRTGGNEKLFF.

The chain has TRBV7-6 and TRBJ2-3; tentatively, D is TRBD2 (5 bases). CDR3 length: 13 amino acids. CDR1 is SGHVS, CDR2 FNYEAQ, per germline. Trimming pared 5 bases from V and 0 bases from J, leaving 6 bases between. The CDR3 sequence is CASSGLSTDTQYF. In DNA form, the CDR3 reads TGTGCCAGCAGCGGACTTAGCACAGATACGCAGTATTTT.

The J gene is TRBJ2-1, the V gene TRBV19, with TRBD1 identical over 7 bases. Germline V gene lookup returns CDR1 LNHDA and CDR2 SQIVND (reference sequence). Unmatched junction bases numbered 2, after V lost 3 bases and J lost 0 bases. The CDR3 contains 15 residues. The CDR3 sequence is CASSMGQSSYNEQFF. The CDR3 DNA reads TGTGCCAGTAGTATGGGACAGAGCTCCTACAATGAGCAGTTCTTC.

CDR3 protein: CASTLPIGGGSYEQYF. Here the CDR3 DNA reads TGTGCCAGCACCCTGCCAATAGGCGGGGGCTCCTACGAGCAGTACTTC. The rearrangement uses TRBV7-8 and TRBJ2-7; 7 positions agree with TRBD2. CDR3 length: 16 residues. V was clipped by 7 bases and J by 0 bases; unmatched bases: 12. The germline CDR1 and CDR2 sequences are SGHVS and FQNEAQ.

This clone was observed a single time. The chain's CDR3 is CASSVGQGGAGELFF. The DNA for the CDR3 is TGTGCCAGCAGTGTAGGGCAGGGCGGCGCCGGGGAGCTGTTTTTT. The chain couples TRBV2 to TRBJ2-2; D might be TRBD1 (5 bases). The CDR3 contains 15 residues. V lost 4 bases and J lost 6, with 15 bases in between. CDR1 is SNHLY, CDR2 FYNNEI, per germline.

This chain uses TRBV28 with TRBJ2-7; the D is unclear. The V end was cut by 0 bases, the J end by 1 base, with 10 bases between. The CDR3 loop spans 15 amino acids. The V gene's germline CDR1 is MDHEN and CDR2 SYDVKM. The CDR3 DNA follows: TGTGCCAGCAGTTTATGGTACGCGAAATCCTACGAGCAGTACTTC. As protein: CASSLWYAKSYEQYF.